This T cell receptor (beta chain) was sequenced in a study of tumor-infiltrating lymphocytes in oesophageal squamous cell carcinoma. TCRdb ran MiXCR on the PCR reads and lists one entry per CDR3 protein. This table holds some 25,000 distinct CDR3 sequences, around 40% found once. CDR3 size: 14 residues. CDR1 is SGHTA, CDR2 FQGNSA, per germline. Worth noting for this clonotype: Germline is not matched at one junction end, which may reflect a read error.

The sequence came from a male donor with esophageal squamous cell carcinoma. Sequenced input: esophageal tumor tissue. V and J are TRBV7-2 and TRBJ2-3; 8 positions agree with TRBD2. The DNA for the CDR3 is TGTGCCAGCAGCCTAGCGGGTCGCACAGATACGCAGTATTTT. Its translation is CASSLAGRTDTQYF.